This T cell receptor beta chain appears in the sequencing data of a study of glioma-infiltrating T cells after dendritic cell vaccination. Study findings and constraints: Survival was not directly related to TCR clonality in these patients.

CDR1 is SGHDT, CDR2 YYEEEE, per germline. The CDR3 length is 14 residues. V was clipped by 6 bases and J by 4 bases, with 13 bases between them. Assay: immunoSEQ multiplex PCR; the TCRdb copy retains only in-frame clones and omits some. The sample lists about 91,000 clones, around four fifths occurring once. Time point meaning: after dendritic cell vaccination, including at tumor progression/relapse. There are a few counts of this clone. Its specificity is not known. The rearrangement links TRBV5-6 to TRBJ1-4, with a tentative D call TRBD1 (6 bases). The material sequenced was blood, taken after dendritic cell vaccination. The receptor comes from a human donor with glioblastoma. The CDR3 coding sequence is TGTGCCAGCACCGAGACAGGCCTTAATGAAAAACTGTTTTTT. Its protein product is CASTETGLNEKLFF.